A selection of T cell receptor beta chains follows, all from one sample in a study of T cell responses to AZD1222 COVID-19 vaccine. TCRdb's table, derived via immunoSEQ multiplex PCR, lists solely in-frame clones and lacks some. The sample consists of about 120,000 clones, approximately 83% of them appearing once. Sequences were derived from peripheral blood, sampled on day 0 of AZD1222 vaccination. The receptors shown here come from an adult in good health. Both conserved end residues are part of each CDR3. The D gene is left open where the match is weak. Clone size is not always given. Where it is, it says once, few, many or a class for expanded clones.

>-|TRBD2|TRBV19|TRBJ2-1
TGTGCCAGTAGGAGAGGGACTAGCGGCTCGTCCTACAATGAGCAGTTCTTC
CASRRGTSGSSYNEQFF
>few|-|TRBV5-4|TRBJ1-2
TGTGCCAGCAGCCCAGACATACTTTTTGGCTACACCTTC
CASSPDILFGYTF
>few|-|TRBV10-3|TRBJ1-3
TGTGCCATCAGCGCTATAAGTCCGAGGTCCGGAAACACCATATATTTT
CAISAISPRSGNTIYF
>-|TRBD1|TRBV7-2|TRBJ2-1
TGTGCCAGCAGCTTAAGACAGGGAAACAATGAGCAGTTCTTC
CASSLRQGNNEQFF
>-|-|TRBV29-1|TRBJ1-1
TGCAGCGTTGCCTCTTCGTCCCTATCCACTGAAGCTTTCTTT
CSVASSSLSTEAFF
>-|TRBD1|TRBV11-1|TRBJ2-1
TGTGCCAGCAGCTGGGGACAGGGGACTGACAATGAGCAGTTCTTC
CASSWGQGTDNEQFF
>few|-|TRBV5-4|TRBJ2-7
TGTGCCAGCAGCTTGGAGCGGGCCTCCTACGAGCAGTACTTC
CASSLERASYEQYF
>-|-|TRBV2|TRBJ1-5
TGTGCCAGCAGTGATGACAGTAGCAAGGATCAGCCCCAGCATTTT
CASSDDSSKDQPQHF
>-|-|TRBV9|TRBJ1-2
TGTGCCAGCAGCGTAGAAGAGGTTGAGGGCTATGGCTACACCTTC
CASSVEEVEGYGYTF
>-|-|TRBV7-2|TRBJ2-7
TGTGCCAGCAGCTTAGTCCGGGGGAGTGTCGGTTTCGAGCAGTACTTC
CASSLVRGSVGFEQYF
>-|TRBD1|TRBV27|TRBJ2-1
TGTGCCAGCAGTTTTGGGACAGGGGGAAGTGAGCAGTTCTTC
CASSFGTGGSEQFF
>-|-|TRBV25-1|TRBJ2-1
TGTGCCAGCAGTTCCCTTGGGACCCAGAGTGAGCAGTTCTTC
CASSSLGTQSEQFF
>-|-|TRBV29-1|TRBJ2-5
TGCAGCGTTGACCGGACGGAAGAGACCCAGTACTTC
CSVDRTEETQYF
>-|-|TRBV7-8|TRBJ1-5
TGTGCCAGCAGGGTACAGGGTAGCAATCAGCCCCAGCATTTT
CASRVQGSNQPQHF
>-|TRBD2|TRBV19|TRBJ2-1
TGTGCCAGTAGTACCTCCCGGGGGGGCAATGAGCAGTTCTTC
CASSTSRGGNEQFF
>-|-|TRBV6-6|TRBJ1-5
TGTGCCAGCAGTCTCTCGCGTCAGCCCCAGCATTTT
CASSLSRQPQHF
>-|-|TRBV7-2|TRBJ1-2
TGTGCCAGCAGCTTAGGGGAGACAGGCGGCTACACCTTC
CASSLGETGGYTF
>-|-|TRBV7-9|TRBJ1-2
TGTGCCAGCAGCTTAGAAAGGGCTCCCAAGGATGGCTACACCTTC
CASSLERAPKDGYTF
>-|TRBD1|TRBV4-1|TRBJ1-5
TGCGCCAGCAGCCACGGGACAGGGTTACCCCAGCATTTT
CASSHGTGLPQHF
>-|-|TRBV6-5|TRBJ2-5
TGTGCCAGCAGTTACTCGACTGACAAGGGGTTGGAGACCCAGTACTTC
CASSYSTDKGLETQYF
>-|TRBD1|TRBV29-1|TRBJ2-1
TGCAGCGTAGGGCGGGGACAGGGGGCTGGAAATGAGCAGTTCTTC
CSVGRGQGAGNEQFF
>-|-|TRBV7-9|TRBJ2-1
TGTGCCAGCAGACAGGCGCCGGCCGAGTGGGGAAATGAGCAGTTCTTC
CASRQAPAEWGNEQFF
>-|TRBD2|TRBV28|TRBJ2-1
TGTGCCAGCCGGGGGGGCTACAATGAGCAGTTCTTC
CASRGGYNEQFF
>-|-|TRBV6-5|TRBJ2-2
TGTGCCAGCACTTACGGACAGTTGGACACCGGGGAGCTGTTTTTT
CASTYGQLDTGELFF
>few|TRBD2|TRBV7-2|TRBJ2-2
TGTGCCAGCAGCTTCTCCAGCGGGAGTAACACCGGGGAGCTGTTTTTT
CASSFSSGSNTGELFF
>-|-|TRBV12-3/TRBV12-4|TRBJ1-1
TGTGCCAGCAACCGGAACACTGAAGCTTTCTTT
CASNRNTEAFF
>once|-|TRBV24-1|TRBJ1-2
TGTGCCATCGGGGGGGCAGGAGGTTATGGCTACACCTTC
CAIGGAGGYGYTF
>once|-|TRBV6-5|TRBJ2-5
TGTGCCAGCAGTTACCGCAGGTACCAAGAGACCCAGTACTTC
CASSYRRYQETQYF
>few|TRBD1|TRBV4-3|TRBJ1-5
TGCGCCAGCAGCCAAGAACTGGACAGGGGGCTATCAAGCAATCAGCCCCAGCATTTT
CASSQELDRGLSSNQPQHF
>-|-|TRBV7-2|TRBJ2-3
TGTGCCAGCAGCTTAGGATCCGGGAACACAGATACGCAGTATTTT
CASSLGSGNTDTQYF
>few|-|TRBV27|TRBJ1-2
TGTGCCAGCAGTTTAAGGGGGGCTAGTGGCTATGGCTACACCTTC
CASSLRGASGYGYTF
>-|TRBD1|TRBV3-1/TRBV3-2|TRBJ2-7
TGTGCCAGCAGCCCCACAGGGGGGACCTTTAGGGAGCAGTACTTC
CASSPTGGTFREQYF
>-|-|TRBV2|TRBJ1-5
TGTGCCAGCCTTGAGGGGTATGGCAATCAGCCCCAGCATTTT
CASLEGYGNQPQHF
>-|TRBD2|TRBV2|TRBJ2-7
TGTGCCAGCAGCCGACTGGCGGGAGGGATTTACGAGCAGTACTTC
CASSRLAGGIYEQYF
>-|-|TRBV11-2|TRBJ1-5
TGTGCCAGCAGCTTAACAGGGAGATGGGATCAGCCCCAGCATTTT
CASSLTGRWDQPQHF
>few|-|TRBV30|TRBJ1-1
TGTGCCTGGAGTAGACAGAACACTGAAGCTTTCTTT
CAWSRQNTEAFF
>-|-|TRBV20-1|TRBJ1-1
TGCAGTGCTAGTAGGGCAGCCGGCGGGAACACTGAAGCTTTCTTT
CSASRAAGGNTEAFF
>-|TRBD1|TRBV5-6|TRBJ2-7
TGTGCCAGCAGCGCTGGACAGGGGAGGACCGACGAGCAGTACTTC
CASSAGQGRTDEQYF
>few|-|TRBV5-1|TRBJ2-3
TGCGCCACCTCACCGGGACAAAGCACAGATACGCAGTATTTT
CATSPGQSTDTQYF
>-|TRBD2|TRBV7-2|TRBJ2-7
TGTGCCAGCAGCCCGGCGGTAGCGGGAAGGGAGCAGTACTTC
CASSPAVAGREQYF
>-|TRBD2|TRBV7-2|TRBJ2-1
TGTGCCAGCAGCTTATTTGTCGGGACTAGCGGGGGATCCCCGTTCTTC
CASSLFVGTSGGSPFF